This T cell receptor beta chain was sequenced for a study of shared clonotypes between healthy human individuals (dated by TCRdb to 2018 to 2020). For context, the study as a whole: Three men and a couple of women, aged 18 to 49 years, made up the cohort. To estimate repertoire size and how much clonotype sharing occurs between individuals, the study deeply sequenced the blood TCR repertoires of roughly 5 healthy adults. Per donor, three plates each were used for CD4 naive and CD4 memory, two for CD8 naive, and one for CD8 memory. Between about 0.8 and 9.5 billion PBMCs per donor were obtained by leukapheresis. Different laboratories and diverse techniques were used to prepare libraries and sequence TCR repertoires, to increase sequencing depth and limit assay-specific biases. Study-level results and caveats: Naive subsets generally had larger estimated clonotype richness than memory subsets did. The genetic and exposure-history diversity represented was limited by the small number of donors. Sampling was limited to blood, and TCR repertoires in tissue likely differ from TCR repertoires in blood. Based on pairwise subsampling, the degree of clonotype sharing among donors was expected to be affected by sequencing depth. Rarefaction of sorted-subset datasets indicated incomplete sequencing despite the large sequencing depth. Compared with non-shared clonotypes, the clonotypes found in all four sorted-subset donors had higher generation probabilities. Around 5.4% of naive CD4, roughly 3.6% of naive CD8, about 2.1% of memory CD4, and 0.35% to 0.5% of memory CD8 clonotypes were shared across several donors.

CD8 naive samples were CD45RO-negative cells positively selected for CCR7, giving a CD45RA+CCR7+ population that excluded TemRA cells. The donors were healthy, HIV-negative adults who had no recently reported acute infections or vaccinations. All donors were Caucasian adults living in Nashville, Tennessee, USA. After blood collection by leukapheresis, PBMCs were isolated using Ficoll-Histopaque density gradient centrifugation and then cryopreserved in the vapor phase of liquid nitrogen. Analytical flow cytometry was used to check the purity and quantity of each magnetically sorted T cell population. Genomic DNA was isolated from every sorted fraction and measured by UV absorbance on a Nanodrop 2000c. With respect to this clone: This clone's antigen is unknown. Base qualities are missing; no much larger clone stands one base away.

Using the deep immunoSEQ assay, TCR CDR3 regions were amplified from genomic DNA by multiplex PCR. For each cell subset, the extracted genomic DNA was distributed evenly across all wells of several immunoSEQ 96-well plates, and each plate served as one replicate. Each replicate PCR for sorted subsets received roughly 0.2 ug genomic DNA, equal to roughly 30,000 T cell genomes. Purified libraries were measured with a Qubit 3.0 fluorometer, size-checked on a Bioanalyzer 2100, and measured again with the KAPA Library Quantification kit. Every immunoSEQ 96-well plate was sequenced on a dedicated single-read 150-cycle Illumina NextSeq 550 flow cell. In the authors' own workflow: Because only junctional sequences without quality scores were contained in the immunoSEQ output, filtering matching that applied to full-length reads could not be performed. To assign V/J genes and CDR3, sequences were annotated against IMGT germline references using PyIR, a Python wrapper for IgBLAST v1.9. Reads with weak V/J assignments (E-value above 1e-6), missing CDR3, stop codons, out-of-frame junctions, or ambiguous translated residues were removed. V3J clonotypes were defined by identical inferred V gene, J gene, and CDR3 amino acid sequence. Percentage overlap between repertoires was calculated by dividing the number of shared unique clonotypes by the size of the smaller repertoire. Richness of each repertoire was evaluated using RTK rarefaction, the Chao1 estimator, and Recon v2.1 estimates of unobserved clonotypes. OLGA was used to compute generation probabilities for all TCRbeta clonotypes that the gDNA method yielded from a handful of donors. Sourced from immuneACCESS, this table was stored by TCRdb with only in-frame sequences that have V and J called. A share of the clones is absent; for the studies checked, an unresolved V gene accounts for under half, and the remainder has no known explanation. V and J calls and clone size are given by that table; D and trimming were obtained from the DNA. The sample includes about 2.2 million clones, with approximately 92% observed a single time. About 1.6% of the sample is held by the ten biggest clonotypes.

CDR3 length: 13 amino acids, cysteine to phenylalanine. Left in the record is the CDR3 DNA by itself, 39 bases read in frame from the first base. V is cut by 11 bases and J by 1 base, and the space between the germline ends is 15 bases. Via the germline V gene, CDR1 is MGHDK and CDR2 SYGVNS. The chain is encoded by TRBV25-1 joined to TRBJ2-7, with TRBD1 tentatively as D gene (6 bases match). This receptor was identified in a man aged 18 to 29 in good health. Some clones in this sample may be carry-over from other donors' samples. The material sequenced was naive CD8+ T cells from PBMCs. The cell subset or site label, read with the paper, signifies: CD45RA+CCR7+. For the CDR3, the sequence is CASGDVSSYEQYF. The DNA is as follows: TGTGCCTCAGGGGATGTCAGTTCCTACGAGCAGTACTTC.